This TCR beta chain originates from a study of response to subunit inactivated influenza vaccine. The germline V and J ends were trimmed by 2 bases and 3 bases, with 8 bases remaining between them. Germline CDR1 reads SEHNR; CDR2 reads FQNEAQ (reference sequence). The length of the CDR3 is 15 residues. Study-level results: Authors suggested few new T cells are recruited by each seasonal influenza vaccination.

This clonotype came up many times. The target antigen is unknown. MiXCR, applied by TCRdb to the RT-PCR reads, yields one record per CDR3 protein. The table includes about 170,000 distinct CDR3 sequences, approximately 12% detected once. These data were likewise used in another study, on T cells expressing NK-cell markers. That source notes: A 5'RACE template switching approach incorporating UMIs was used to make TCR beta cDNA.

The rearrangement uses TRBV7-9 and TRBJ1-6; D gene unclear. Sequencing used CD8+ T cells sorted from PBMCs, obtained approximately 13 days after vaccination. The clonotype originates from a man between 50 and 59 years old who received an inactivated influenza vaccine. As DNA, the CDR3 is TGTGCCAGCAGCTTATCACAGCACTATAATTCACCCCTCCACTTT. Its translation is CASSLSQHYNSPLHF.